The 5 T cell receptor beta chains below all came from one sample that was sequenced in a study of blood T cell repertoires in COVID-19. Profiled with immunoSEQ multiplex PCR; TCRdb holds only in-frame clones, not every one. The data show approximately 160,000 clones, around 82% seen once. Sequencing was carried out using peripheral blood. These receptors all come from a man in his 60s who had recovered from COVID-19.

The chain couples TRBV5-8 to TRBJ2-3, with a weak D call TRBD2 (7 bases). The CDR3 sequence is 15 residues long. Germline loops: CDR1 SGHTS, CDR2 YDEGEE. Trimming removed 2 bases at V and 5 bases at J, with 15 bases between. CDR3: CASSLRGGARDTQYF. As DNA, the CDR3 is TGTGCCAGCAGCTTACGAGGGGGGGCCAGAGATACGCAGTATTTT.

The V call is TRBV6-5, the J call TRBJ1-4; possibly TRBD1 for D (6 bases). Germline values: CDR1 MNHEY, CDR2 SVGAGI. V was pared by 10 bases and J by 8 bases, with 23 bases between. The CDR3 length is 15 residues. The CDR3 reads CATKDSSTQGEKLFF. The DNA for the CDR3 is TGTGCCACCAAGGACAGCTCAACTCAGGGGGAAAAACTGTTTTTT.

This chain links TRBV7-2 with TRBJ2-7; D might be TRBD2 (5 bases). The CDR3 is 14 residues long. V was shortened by 2 bases and J by 8 bases, with 16 bases between the two germline ends. Germline loops: CDR1 SGHTA, CDR2 FQGNSA. CDR3 sequence: CASSLSTGSLKQYF. The CDR3 DNA reads as TGTGCCAGCAGCTTAAGTACGGGGTCCCTCAAGCAGTACTTC.

The table lists this clone with a few counts. The V call is TRBV3-1 (or the pseudogene TRBV3-2), the J call TRBJ1-5; D is undetermined. The V and J ends lost 1 base and 9 bases respectively, with 7 bases between them. The CDR3 consists of 12 residues. From germline, CDR1 is LGHDT and CDR2 YNNKEL (reference sequence). The CDR3: CASSQAESPQHF. The CDR3 region has the DNA TGTGCCAGCAGCCAAGCGGAGTCGCCCCAGCATTTT.

The chain carries TRBV2 and TRBJ2-7; the D gene is possibly TRBD2 (6 bases). Trimming stripped 7 bases from V and 2 bases from J, with 9 bases between. The CDR3 is made up of 12 amino acids. Germline V gives CDR1 SNHLY, CDR2 FYNNEI. Written as DNA, the CDR3 is TGTGCCAGCAAAGGAGGGACCTACGAGCAGTACTTC. It encodes CASKGGTYEQYF.